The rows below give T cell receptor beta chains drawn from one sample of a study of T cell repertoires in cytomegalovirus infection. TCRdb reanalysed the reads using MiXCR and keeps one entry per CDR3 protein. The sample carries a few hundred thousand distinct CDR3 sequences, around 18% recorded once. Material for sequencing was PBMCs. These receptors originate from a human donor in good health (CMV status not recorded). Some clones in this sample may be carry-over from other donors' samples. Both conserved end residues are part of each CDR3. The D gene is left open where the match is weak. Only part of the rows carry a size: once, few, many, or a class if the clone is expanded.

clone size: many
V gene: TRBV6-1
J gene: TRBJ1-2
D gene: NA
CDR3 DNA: TGTGCCAGCAGCTCGACAGGCACCTATGGCTACACCTTC
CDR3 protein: CASSSTGTYGYTF

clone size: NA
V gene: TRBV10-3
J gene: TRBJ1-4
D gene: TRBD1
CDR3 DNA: TGTGCCACCGTCCCGGGACAGGCAACTAATGAAAAACTGTTTTTT
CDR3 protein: CATVPGQATNEKLFF

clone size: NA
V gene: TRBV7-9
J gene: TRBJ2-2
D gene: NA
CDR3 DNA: TGTGCCAGCAGCTGGTCAGGGAGCACCGGGGAGCTGTTTTTT
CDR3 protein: CASSWSGSTGELFF

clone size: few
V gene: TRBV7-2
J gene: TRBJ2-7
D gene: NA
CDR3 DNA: TGTGCCAGCAGCCGCTTCGGCTACGAGCAGTACTTC
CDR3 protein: CASSRFGYEQYF

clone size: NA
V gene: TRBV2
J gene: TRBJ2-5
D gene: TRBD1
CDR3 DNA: TGTGCCAGCAGTAACAGGGGGATTAATACCCAGTACTTC
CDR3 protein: CASSNRGINTQYF

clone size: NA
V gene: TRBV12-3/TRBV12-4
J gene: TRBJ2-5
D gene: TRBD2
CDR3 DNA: TGTGCCAGCAGTTTAAACCCCACTAGCGGCCAAGAGACCCAGTACTTC
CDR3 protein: CASSLNPTSGQETQYF

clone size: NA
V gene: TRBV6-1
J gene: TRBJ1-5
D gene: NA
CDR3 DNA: TGTGCCAGCAGCCCACTATTGGTGCCCGTGCATCAGCCCCAGCATTTT
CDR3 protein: CASSPLLVPVHQPQHF

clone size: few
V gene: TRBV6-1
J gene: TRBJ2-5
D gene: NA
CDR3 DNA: TGTGCCAGCAGTGAAGGGGGGGCAGGGTGTGAGACCCAGTACTTC
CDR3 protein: CASSEGGAGCETQYF

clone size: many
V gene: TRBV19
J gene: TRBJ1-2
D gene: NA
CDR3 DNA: TGTGCCAGTAGTAAGGCCGGGTATGGCTACACCTTC
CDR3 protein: CASSKAGYGYTF

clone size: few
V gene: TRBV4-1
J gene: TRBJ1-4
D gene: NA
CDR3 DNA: TGCGCCAGCAGCCAGATTCAGTCGAATGAAAAACTGTTTTTT
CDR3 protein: CASSQIQSNEKLFF

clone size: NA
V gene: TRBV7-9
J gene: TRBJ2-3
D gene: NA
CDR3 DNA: TGTGCCAGCAGCTTAGTCAGCCCGGGGCTAGGTGGAGATACGCAGTATTTT
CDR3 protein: CASSLVSPGLGGDTQYF

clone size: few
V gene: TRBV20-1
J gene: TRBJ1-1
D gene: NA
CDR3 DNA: TGCAGTGCTTACCGAGCAGCTTGGGAGGGCATGAACACTGAAGCTTTCTTT
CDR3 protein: CSAYRAAWEGMNTEAFF

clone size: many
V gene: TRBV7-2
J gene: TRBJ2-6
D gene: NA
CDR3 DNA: TGTGCCAGCAGCTTAGGCGCCGACCCTCTATCTGGGGCCAACGTCCTGACTTTC
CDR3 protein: CASSLGADPLSGANVLTF

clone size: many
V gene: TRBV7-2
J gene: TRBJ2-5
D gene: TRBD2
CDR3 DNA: TGTGCCAGCGGGGCGGGAGGAGGTCCCCAAGAGACCCAGTACTTC
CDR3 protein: CASGAGGGPQETQYF

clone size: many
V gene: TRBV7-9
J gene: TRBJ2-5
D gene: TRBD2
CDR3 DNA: TGTGCCAGCAGCGAACCTAGCGGGAGGGCCTGGGAGACCCAGTACTTC
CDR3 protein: CASSEPSGRAWETQYF

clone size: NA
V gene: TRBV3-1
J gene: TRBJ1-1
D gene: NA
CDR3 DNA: TGTGCCAGCAGCCAAGATAGAGGGACACCGAACACTGAAGCTTACTTT
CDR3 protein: CASSQDRGTPNTEAYF

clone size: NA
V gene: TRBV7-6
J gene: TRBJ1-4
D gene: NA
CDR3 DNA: TGTGCCAGCAGCTCCCCCTCTGGGGAGAGGGAAAAACTGTTTTTT
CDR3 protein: CASSSPSGEREKLFF

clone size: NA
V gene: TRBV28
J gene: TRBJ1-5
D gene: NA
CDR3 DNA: TGTGCCAGCAGGCCCTATCCTGGGAATCAGCCCCAGCATTTT
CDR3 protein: CASRPYPGNQPQHF

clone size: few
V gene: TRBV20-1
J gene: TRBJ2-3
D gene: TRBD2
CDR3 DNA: TGCAGTGCTAGGATGCCGGGACTAGCGACAGATACGCAGTATTTT
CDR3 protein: CSARMPGLATDTQYF

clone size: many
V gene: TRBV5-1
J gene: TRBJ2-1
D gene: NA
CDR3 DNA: TGCGCCAGCAGCTGGGCCCTCCGGAGCTCCTACAATGAGCAGTTCTTC
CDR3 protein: CASSWALRSSYNEQFF

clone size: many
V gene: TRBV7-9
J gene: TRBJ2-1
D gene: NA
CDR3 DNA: TGTGCCAGCAGCTTCAACAGTGGGGGTAGGAGCTACAATGAGCAGTTCTTC
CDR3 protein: CASSFNSGGRSYNEQFF

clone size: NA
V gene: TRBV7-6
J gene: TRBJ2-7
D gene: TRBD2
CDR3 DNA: TGTGCCAGCAGCTTCGGGACTAGCGGGCCATTTGCGTACGAGCAGTACTTC
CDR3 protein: CASSFGTSGPFAYEQYF

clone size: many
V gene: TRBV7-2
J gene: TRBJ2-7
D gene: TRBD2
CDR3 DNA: TGTGCCAGCAGATGGGGACTAGCGGACAACTACGAGCAGTACTTC
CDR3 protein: CASRWGLADNYEQYF

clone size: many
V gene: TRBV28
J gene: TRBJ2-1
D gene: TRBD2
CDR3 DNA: TGTGCCAGCTATCCCCTTACTAGCGGCGACAATGAGCAGTTCTTC
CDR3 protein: CASYPLTSGDNEQFF

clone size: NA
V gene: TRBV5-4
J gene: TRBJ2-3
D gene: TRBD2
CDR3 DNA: TGTGCCACCGCTTCCATTAGCGGGGGCCACACAGATACGCAGTATTTT
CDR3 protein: CATASISGGHTDTQYF

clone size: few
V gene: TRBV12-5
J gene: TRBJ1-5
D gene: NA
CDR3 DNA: TGTGCTAGTGGTTTGTCGGACAATCAGCCCCAGCATTTT
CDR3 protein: CASGLSDNQPQHF

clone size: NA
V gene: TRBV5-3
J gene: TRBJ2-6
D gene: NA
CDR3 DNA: TGTGCCAGCAGCTTCTGGGGGGCCAACGTCCTGACTTTC
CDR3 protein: CASSFWGANVLTF

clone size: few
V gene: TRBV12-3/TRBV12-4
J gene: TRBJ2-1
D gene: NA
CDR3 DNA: TGTGCCAGCAGTTTATTGGTTGAGCAGTTCTTC
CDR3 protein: CASSLLVEQFF

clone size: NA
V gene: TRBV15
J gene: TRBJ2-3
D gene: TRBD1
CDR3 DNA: TGTGCCACCAGCAGAGGGGGGACAGGGGGCACCACAGATACGCAGTATTTT
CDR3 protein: CATSRGGTGGTTDTQYF

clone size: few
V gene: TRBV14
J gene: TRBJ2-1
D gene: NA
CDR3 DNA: TGTGCCAGCAGCCAACAGCGCTACAATGAGCAGTTCTTC
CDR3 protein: CASSQQRYNEQFF

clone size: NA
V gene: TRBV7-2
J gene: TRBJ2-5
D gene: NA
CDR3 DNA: TGTGCCAGCAGCCCACGGAGGGGGGTGACCCAGTACTTC
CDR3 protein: CASSPRRGVTQYF

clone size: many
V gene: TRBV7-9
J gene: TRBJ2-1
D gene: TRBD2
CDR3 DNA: TGTGCCAGCAGCTTCATCAATAGCGGGAATGAGCAGTTCTTC
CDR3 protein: CASSFINSGNEQFF

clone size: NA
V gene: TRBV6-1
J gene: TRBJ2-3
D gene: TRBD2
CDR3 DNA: TGTGCCAGCAGTCCAATCAGGACTAGCCGTGGGGATACGCAGTATTTT
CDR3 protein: CASSPIRTSRGDTQYF

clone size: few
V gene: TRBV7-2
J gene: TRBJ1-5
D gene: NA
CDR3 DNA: TGTGCCAGCAGCCTTTTCCGGGTGGGCAATCAGCCCCAGCATTTT
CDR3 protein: CASSLFRVGNQPQHF

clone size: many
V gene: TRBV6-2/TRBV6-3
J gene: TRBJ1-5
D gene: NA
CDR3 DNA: TGTGCCAGCAGTTACTCCGGGCTGGATCAGCCCCAGCATTTT
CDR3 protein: CASSYSGLDQPQHF

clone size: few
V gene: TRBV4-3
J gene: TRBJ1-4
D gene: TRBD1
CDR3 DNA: TGCGCCAGCAGCCAAGATAGGCCTAGGGGGCAGGGCGGATCCCCCGTAAATGAAAAACTGTTTTTT
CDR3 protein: CASSQDRPRGQGGSPVNEKLFF

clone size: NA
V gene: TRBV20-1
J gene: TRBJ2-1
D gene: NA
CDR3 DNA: TGCAGTGCCCCAAACACGGAGAGCTCCTACAATGAGCAGTTCTTC
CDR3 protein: CSAPNTESSYNEQFF

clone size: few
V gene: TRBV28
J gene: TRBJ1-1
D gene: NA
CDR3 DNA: TGTGCCAGCAGTCCCGGTTTGGGGAGAGGCACTGAAGCTTTCTTT
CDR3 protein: CASSPGLGRGTEAFF

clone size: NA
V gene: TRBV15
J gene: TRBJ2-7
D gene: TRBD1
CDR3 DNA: TGTGCCACCAGCTGGACAGGGAGAGACGAGCAGTACTTC
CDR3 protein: CATSWTGRDEQYF